This T cell receptor beta chain was sequenced for a study of OX40 agonist ivuxolimab in advanced cancers. Concerning the study at large: The costimulatory receptor OX40 (CD134) was targeted by ivuxolimab, a fully human IgG2 agonistic monoclonal antibody. Patients were allowed to have had prior anti-PD-1, anti-PD-L1 or anti-CTLA-4 therapy, and around 41% of the dose-escalation patients had previously received checkpoint inhibitors. Peripheral TCRbeta sequencing aimed to test whether ivuxolimab altered TCR sequence diversity and caused clonal T-cell expansion. Partial responses occurred in three dose-escalation patients, of whom one had hepatocellular carcinoma and two had cutaneous melanoma. The monotherapy dose-escalation portion (N ≈ 50 patients) of the phase I ivuxolimab trial is reported in the paper. Intravenous ivuxolimab was administered to patients every 2 weeks at six dose levels: 0.01, 0.1, 0.3, 1.5, 3 and 10 mg/kg. The dose-escalation cohort was roughly 80% male with a mean age of approximately 59 years, ranging from about 23 to 85. Of the roughly 51 dose-escalation patients, hepatocellular carcinoma was present in roughly 19, melanoma in approximately 15, renal cell carcinoma in 9 and head and neck cancer in 9.

Broad study findings and their caveats: In the 0.1-3.0 mg/kg groups, partial responders were among the patients with the lowest normalized peripheral clonal expansion, particularly in CD8+ T cells. Which antigens the clonally expanded peripheral T cells were specific for was not determined. At doses of 0.1 to 3.0 mg/kg, clonal expansion of both CD4+ and CD8+ blood T cells was observed from baseline to week 6. Low levels of normalized T-cell clonal expansion were also seen in some patients who did not respond. On average, CD8+ T cells showed more expanded clones than CD4+ T cells after ivuxolimab.

According to the germline V gene, CDR1 reads SGHDT and CDR2 reads YYEEEE. V is reduced by 3 bases and J by 6 bases, leaving a spacing of 15 bases between them. From cysteine to phenylalanine, the CDR3 is 15 amino acids long. Kept here is only the CDR3 DNA, which spans 45 bases and is read in frame from base 1. To sequence the TCRbeta CDR3 region, genomic DNA was isolated from the sorted cells. The immunoSEQ Assay was used to sequence the TCRbeta CDR3 regions. TCRdb provides this immuneACCESS table in a form limited to in-frame rearrangements. Some clones are lacking; in checked studies, under half of them reflect an unresolved V gene, and why the rest are absent is not known. In this sample the table shows around 80,000 clones, 84% of which occur a single time. 0.4% to 0.5% of the sample belongs to the ten largest clones. In regard to this clone: The antigen it recognizes is unknown. There are no base qualities to consult, and no much larger clone falls within one base.

Patients with autoimmune disease history or receiving systemic immunosuppression were excluded from the trial. Peripheral blood for TCR sequencing was collected from all dose cohorts at baseline, on cycle 4 day 1, and on cycle 7 day 1. Samples came from an open-label, multicenter, first-in-human phase I dose-escalation trial of ivuxolimab. Adults with locally advanced or metastatic melanoma, renal cell, hepatocellular, or head and neck squamous cell carcinoma were enrolled in the trial. Before TCR sequencing, CD4+ T cells and CD8+ T cells from peripheral blood were sorted into separate populations.

Recombination connected TRBV5-6 to TRBJ2-2; the D gene remains uncertain. The sample consisted of CD4+ or CD8+ T cells sorted from blood, taken in a trial of the OX40 agonist ivuxolimab. This clonotype was sampled from an adult with an advanced solid tumor such as melanoma, head and neck, liver or kidney cancer. The nucleotides are TGTGCCAGCAGCTCGTATGACACCACGGCCGGGGAGCTGTTTTTT. This sequence encodes CASSSYDTTAGELFF.